This TCR beta chain is drawn from a study of T cell changes during pregnancy in multiple sclerosis. The CDR3 has 12 amino acids. Trimming removed 3 bases from V and 7 bases from J; junction bases left unmatched: 1. Germline CDR1 and CDR2: SGDLS and YYNGEE. The repertoire was sequenced with immunoSEQ multiplex PCR; TCRdb's copy has only in-frame clones and lacks some. The profile covers 40,000 to 50,000 clones, with 94% appearing a single time and approximately 8.7% taken by the ten largest. The source was CD8+ T cells from peripheral blood mononuclear cells, collected in the third trimester of pregnancy. The chain couples TRBV9 to TRBJ2-1; 7 bases map to TRBD1. The TCR sequence derives from a female donor with multiple sclerosis, enrolled in a pregnancy study. The CDR3 DNA follows: TGTGCCAGCAGCGCGACAGGGAATGAGCAGTTCTTC. Protein: CASSATGNEQFF.